This T cell receptor beta chain is from a study of technical replicates of blood from a few donors. Sequencing used immunoSEQ multiplex PCR; TCRdb keeps in-frame clones, though not all of them. The sample yields around 83,000 clones, around 94% seen once. The V gene lost 6 bases and the J gene lost 4 bases, with 12 bases spanning the gap. Per the germline V gene, CDR1 is MNHEY and CDR2 is SMNVEV (reference sequence). The CDR3 totals 13 residues. The sample consisted of T cells isolated from PBMCs. This clonotype was obtained from a human donor in good health. The chain links TRBV27 to TRBJ1-1, with D unresolved. The DNA of the CDR3 is TGTGCCAGCAGAATGTCCTCGAGCACTGAAGCTTTCTTT. Protein sequence: CASRMSSSTEAFF.